This TCR beta chain was obtained from a study of identical twins (dated by TCRdb to 2016 to 2017). Background for the entire study: To test whether fetal clonotypes persist, the study used deep sequencing on TCR alpha and beta repertoires from monozygotic twins, unrelated adults of various ages, and cord blood. To rule out contamination, replicate twin experiments were performed at different times with different library preparation protocols. The study at large found these results: In beta out-of-frame sequences, excess twin sharing was weaker, because having fewer shared sequences lowered the signal-to-noise ratio. Because the same donors could not be followed over many years, conclusions were based on cross-sectional statistical analysis. Zero-insertion analyses could be partly confounded by invariant T cells such as MAIT and iNKT, though diverse VJ usage argued against such confounding for most clonotypes. In monozygotic twins, recombination models systematically underestimated out-of-frame TCR alpha sharing, but the models matched the sharing seen between unrelated individuals. Compared with coincidental sharing between unrelated individuals, out-of-frame TCR alpha sequences shared between twins had an excess of sequences with low generation probability. Abundant cord blood beta clonotypes had fewer insertions, young adult naive repertoires showed a similar but weaker trend, and memory repertoires showed no such trend.

The library was generated by 5' RACE. Sequencing used an Illumina HiSeq 2000. A universal primer binding site was added through template switching, and the final cDNA carried a unique molecular identifier so that TCR cDNA molecules could be counted accurately. Specific primers in the conserved constant-segment region were used to synthesize first-strand cDNA for TCR alpha and beta chains. To control for contamination, every cDNA library carried two barcodes: a SMART-Mk sample barcode plus Illumina barcodes. TruSeq adapter sequences and Illumina sample barcodes were added in two successive PCR steps. Sequencing of the TCR alpha and beta cDNA libraries was done on the Illumina HiSeq platform using custom primers. The source study handled its data this way. Raw reads were processed with MiGEC to extract unique molecular identifiers, and MiXCR was used to determine CDR3 positions. For each individual, recombination models were inferred using an EM algorithm with the repgenHMM and IGoR tools. Shared clonotype analysis was performed with the tcR package in R, normalizing sharing by the product of cloneset sizes. Out-of-frame nonproductive sequences were analyzed to study raw recombination free of thymic and clonal selection effects. TCRdb reprocessing: public reads trimmed at Q25 with fastp, clones called with MiXCR, in-frame beta chains kept. Rows matching on CDR3 protein sequence are summarized as one entry with the most common DNA and genes. The V and J calls here are based on TCRdb, not the publication. This sample holds a few hundred thousand distinct CDR3 sequences; roughly 10% were observed only once. 10% of the sample belongs to the ten largest clones.

All donors were healthy Caucasians. Miltenyi CD45RO+ enrichment and human naive T-cell isolation kits were used to isolate memory (CD45RO+) and naive T cells from PBMC. From a lookup of the germline V gene (reference sequence), CDR1 and CDR2 are SGHNT and YYREEE. Ends trimmed: V by 4 bases, J by 5 bases; bases unmatched to a gene: 6. CDR3 length: 15 amino acids, cysteine to phenylalanine. Left in the record is the CDR3 DNA by itself, 45 bases read in frame from the first base. This clonotype was detected many times. Its antigen is not yet known. No base quality values were provided; no much bigger clone lies one nucleotide off.

The chain joins TRBV5-4 to TRBJ1-6; 7 nucleotides in the junction match TRBD1. The sequencing input was memory T cells sorted from blood. The cell subset or site label here, explained by the study, means: CD45RO+ enriched T cells. The clonotype was recovered from a man over 45 in good health. The bases read TGTGCCAGCAGCACCCGGGACAGCCATAATTCACCCCTCCACTTT. This sequence encodes CASSTRDSHNSPLHF.